This entry lists 14 T cell receptor beta chains sequenced from one sample in a study of CD8+ T cells in alopecia areata. After isolation, RNA underwent reverse transcription to generate cDNA as the sequencing template. Assay used: immunoSEQ multiplex PCR; TCRdb lists only in-frame clones, some missing. The sample records more than 85,000 clones, roughly 47% being singletons. The sequencing sample was made of CD4+ T cells sorted from blood. The receptors were gathered from a human donor with alopecia areata.

This clone was counted a single time. The V and J genes are TRBV30 and TRBJ2-3; 7 nucleotides align to TRBD1. After removal of 2 bases from V and 2 bases from J, the junction contained 10 bases not matched to a gene. CDR1 is GTSNPN and CDR2 is SVGIG in the germline V gene (reference sequence). The CDR3 is 16 amino acids. The CDR3, as DNA: TGTGCCTGGAGTACGGGACAGAACTACTACACAGATACGCAGTATTTT. This sequence encodes CAWSTGQNYYTDTQYF.

This clone was counted once. The V and J genes are TRBV5-1 and TRBJ2-5, with 7 nucleotides matching TRBD1. The CDR3 is 16 amino acids. In germline, CDR1 is SGHRS, CDR2 YFSETQ. The junction had 16 bases not matched to a gene; V was cut back by 6 bases and J by 5 bases. The CDR3 DNA reads TGCGCCAGCACTCCGAAGGGGGCTGGGTCGTGGGAGACCCAGTACTTC. It translates to CASTPKGAGSWETQYF.

The J gene is TRBJ2-1, the V gene TRBV2; D may be TRBD1 or TRBD2 (5 bases each). Trimming took off 7 bases at V and 4 bases at J, with 11 bases between the two ends. This CDR3 comprises 13 residues. CDR1 and CDR2 (germline): SNHLY, FYNNEI. CDR3 residues: CASTGARYNEQFF. In DNA form, the CDR3 reads TGTGCCAGCACCGGGGCCCGATACAATGAGCAGTTCTTC.

The rearrangement joins TRBV29-1 to TRBJ1-4, with TRBD1 matching over 8 bases. J lost 5 bases, V lost 5 bases, and 7 bases had no gene match. This CDR3 has 14 residues. Germline assignment: CDR1 SQVTM and CDR2 ANQGSEA. This CDR3 reads CSVLLRTGNEKLFF. CDR3 DNA sequence: TGCAGCGTTCTACTTCGGACAGGGAATGAAAAACTGTTTTTT.

This clone has only one observation. CDR3 region: CASSPASVDNEQFF. The CDR3, as DNA: TGCGCCAGCAGTCCCGCTAGCGTCGACAATGAGCAGTTCTTC. The genes are TRBV23-1 and TRBJ2-1, with a weak D call TRBD2 (6 bases). TRBV23-1 is an open reading frame, and its role is uncertain. This CDR3 contains 14 residues. The germline V and J ends were trimmed by 4 bases and 5 bases, with 12 bases remaining between them.

V and J are TRBV29-1 and TRBJ1-2; D call uncertain. This CDR3 is built from 15 residues. Germline V gives CDR1 SQVTM, CDR2 ANQGSEA. V lost 4 bases, J lost 0 bases, and 15 bases lay in between. CDR3 sequence reads: CSVGGPWATNYGYTF. CDR3 DNA: TGCAGCGTTGGGGGTCCGTGGGCCACTAACTATGGCTACACCTTC.

The V gene is TRBV29-1, the J gene TRBJ2-3, with 7 bases aligning to TRBD1. The V and J ends lost 3 bases and 4 bases, in that order; junction bases with no gene match: 4. Germline CDR1 SQVTM, CDR2 ANQGSEA. The CDR3 length is 13 residues. The CDR3 loop reads CSVESTGADTQYF. In DNA form, the CDR3 reads TGCAGCGTTGAGTCAACAGGGGCAGATACGCAGTATTTT.

The genes are TRBV30 and TRBJ2-4, with D perhaps matching TRBD1 (6 bases). In germline, CDR1 is GTSNPN, CDR2 SVGIG (reference sequence). This CDR3 contains 13 residues. Trimming stripped 0 bases from V and 7 bases from J, with 10 bases between. The chain's CDR3 is CAWSVQGSNIQYF. Here the CDR3 DNA reads TGTGCCTGGAGTGTACAGGGCAGCAACATTCAGTACTTC.

The CDR3, as DNA: TGTGCCAGCAGACAGGGGGCAAGTGAAAAACTGTTTTTT. This translates into CASRQGASEKLFF. This chain connects TRBV27 to TRBJ1-4; 9 bases match TRBD1. V lost 6 bases to trimming and J lost 7 bases; unmatched junction nucleotides: 3. The germline gives CDR1 MNHEY, CDR2 SMNVEV (reference sequence). The CDR3 spans 13 residues. The variable domain in full, with the rest retrieved from reference TRBV27 and TRBJ1-4, is EAQVTQNPRYLITVTGKKLTVTCSQNMNHEYMSWYRQDPGLGLRQIYYSMNVEVTDKGDVPEGYKVSRKEKRNFPLILESPSPNQTSLYFCASRQGASEKLFFGSGTQLSVL.

There are a few counts of this clone. This chain uses TRBV29-1 with TRBJ2-1; D unresolved. The CDR3 has 12 residues. Germline CDR1 and CDR2: SQVTM and ANQGSEA. The ends were cut back, 1 base at V and 7 bases at J, with 8 bases in the middle. This CDR3 reads CSVEGNGNEQFF. CDR3 in DNA: TGCAGCGTTGAAGGGAACGGGAATGAGCAGTTCTTC.

The V call is TRBV7-2, the J call TRBJ2-1; TRBD1 is a possible D gene (5 bases). V dropped 5 bases and J dropped 7 bases, with 12 bases sitting between them. The CDR3 is 13 residues long. CDR1 is SGHTA, CDR2 FQGNSA, per germline. CDR3 nucleotide sequence: TGTGCCAGCAGCGCGATGGCAGGGAATGAGCAGTTCTTC. Its translation is CASSAMAGNEQFF. The whole variable domain, filled in from reference TRBV7-2 and TRBJ2-1, reads GAGVSQSPSNKVTEKGKDVELRCDPISGHTALYWYRQSLGQGLEFLIYFQGNSAPDKSGLPSDRFSAERTGGSVSTLTIQRTQQEDSAVYLCASSAMAGNEQFFGPGTRLTVL.

The CDR3 DNA is TGCAGCGTCCTCCAGGGGGCCGGAACAGATACGCAGTATTTT. Encoded protein: CSVLQGAGTDTQYF. The chain has TRBV29-1 and TRBJ2-3, with 8 positions matching TRBD1. The CDR3 loop spans 14 amino acids. CDR1 is SQVTM and CDR2 is ANQGSEA in the germline V gene. V lost 6 bases to trimming and J lost 3 bases; unmatched junction nucleotides: 8.

DNA for the CDR3: TGTGCCAGCAGCTCTAGGACTTTCCCCTCGCAGTATTTT. Translation gives CASSSRTFPSQYF. The V and J genes are TRBV2 and TRBJ2-3, with a tentative D call TRBD2 (5 bases). CDR1 is SNHLY and CDR2 is FYNNEI in the germline V gene. Trimming shortened V by 6 bases and J by 10 bases, and 17 bases separated the two germline ends. The CDR3 has 13 amino acids.

This clone was counted only a few times. The chain couples TRBV29-1 to TRBJ2-5; D might be TRBD1 (6 bases). This CDR3 is built from 11 residues. Trimming took off 7 bases at V and 5 bases at J, with 11 bases between the two ends. From germline, CDR1 is SQVTM and CDR2 ANQGSEA. The CDR3 protein is CSGTGLETQYF. In DNA, the CDR3 is TGCAGCGGCACAGGGTTGGAGACCCAGTACTTC.